This passage covers 20 T cell receptor beta chains from one sample sequenced in a study of Ad26.COV2.S vaccination and SARS-CoV-2 variants (dated by TCRdb to about 2021). Receptors were amplified or captured by the immunoSEQ multiplex PCR assay. This immuneACCESS table, as held by TCRdb, lists in-frame sequences with V and J called but not all clones. Of the missing ones, under half trace to an unresolved V gene in checked studies; the others have no known cause. Here the sample has about 680,000 clones; 89% occur a single time. Over 1.3% of the sample is held by the ten biggest clonotypes. Explained via the paper, the treatment or condition label denotes: some 19 received Ad26.COV2.S at low or high dose, single or two shots; about 5 received placebo; per-sample allocation not given. Repertoires of vaccine and placebo recipients were sequenced from samples taken on day 63 after the first injection.

The specimen was peripheral blood, collected in a trial of Ad26.COV2.S vaccine versus placebo. Source of these receptors: a person aged 18-65 years who received the Ad26.COV2.S COVID-19 vaccine or a placebo.

Of note for this clone: The sample has other DNA sequences that encode this CDR3 too. The rearrangement joins TRBV19 to TRBJ2-7; 8 bases line up with TRBD1. V shed 3 bases and J 3 bases; nucleotides not matched to a gene: 4. Germline-derived CDR1 and CDR2 are LNHDA and SQIVND (reference sequence). The CDR3 is 14 residues long. The CDR3 nucleotides are TGTGCCAGTAGTATTGGACAGGGCAACTACGAGCAGTACTTC. It is translated as CASSIGQGNYEQYF.

This chain joins TRBV3-1 (or the pseudogene TRBV3-2) and TRBJ2-1, with TRBD2 matching over 12 bases. Germline V gene sequence: CDR1 LGHDT, CDR2 YNNKEL (reference sequence). The length of the CDR3 is 16 residues. Trimming cost V 1 base and J 8 bases; bases outside gene matches: 6. The CDR3 here is CASSQGALAGGYEQFF. The CDR3 nucleotides are TGTGCCAGCAGCCAAGGGGCCCTAGCGGGGGGGTATGAGCAGTTCTTC.

The chain is built from TRBV27 and TRBJ2-3, with D possibly TRBD2 on 6 matching bases. CDR1 MNHEY and CDR2 SMNVEV come from the germline V gene (reference sequence). Trimming took 3 bases from V and 1 from J, leaving 20 bases between them. This CDR3 has 18 residues. In DNA form, the CDR3 reads TGTGCCAGCAGTTTGTTAAGACTAGAGGGCGGCGGCACAGATACGCAGTATTTT. It specifies CASSLLRLEGGGTDTQYF.

The V gene is TRBV10-2, the J gene TRBJ2-1; D uncertain. This CDR3 contains 15 residues. Looked up from germline, CDR1 is WSHSY and CDR2 is SAAADI. The V end was cut by 7 bases, the J end by 0 bases, with 13 bases between. The CDR3 bases are TGCGCCAGCAAACTCGGAACGTACTCCTACAATGAGCAGTTCTTC. Amino acids: CASKLGTYSYNEQFF.

This clone was found once. The chain employs TRBV24-1 and TRBJ1-5; 8 bases align to TRBD1. J was trimmed by 7 bases and V by 4 bases; bases with no gene match: 11. Germline CDR1 and CDR2: KGHDR and SFDVKD. This CDR3 spans 16 amino acids. CDR3 sequence reads: CATSEGTGGHHQPQHF. CDR3 nucleotide sequence: TGTGCCACCAGTGAGGGGACAGGCGGCCACCACCAGCCCCAGCATTTT.

This chain uses TRBV6-5 with TRBJ2-3; 9 bases are shared with TRBD2. The CDR3 runs 13 residues. CDR1 and CDR2 (germline): MNHEY, SVGAGI. Unmatched junction bases numbered 3, after V lost 7 bases and J lost 4 bases. CDR3 sequence: CASKVAGADTQYF. CDR3 sequence (DNA): TGTGCCAGCAAGGTAGCGGGGGCAGATACGCAGTATTTT.

The CDR3 here is CASSESPGYNEQFF. The CDR3 coding sequence is TGTGCCAGCAGTGAAAGTCCGGGGTACAATGAGCAGTTCTTC. The rearrangement uses TRBV25-1 and TRBJ2-1; D may be TRBD2 (5 bases). The CDR3 consists of 14 residues. Trimming left V 2 bases short and J 4 bases short, with 9 bases between. Germline CDR1 and CDR2: MGHDK and SYGVNS. The variable domain in full, with the rest retrieved from reference TRBV25-1 and TRBJ2-1, is EADIYQTPRYLVIGTGKKITLECSQTMGHDKMYWYQQDPGMELHLIHYSYGVNSTEKGDLSSESTVSRIRTEHFPLTLESARPSHTSQYLCASSESPGYNEQFFGPGTRLTVL.

In DNA form, the CDR3 reads TGTGCCAGCAGACCACCCCCGCGGGGGGCGGGTGAAGCTTTCTTT. The encoded protein is CASRPPPRGAGEAFF. The chain joins TRBV6-5 to TRBJ1-1, with D maybe TRBD1 (6 bases). The germline gives CDR1 MNHEY, CDR2 SVGAGI. V shed 6 bases and J shed 7 bases, with 21 bases lying between them. This CDR3 comprises 15 residues.

V and J are TRBV19 and TRBJ1-2; D gene uncertain. This CDR3 has 14 residues. Trimming took 7 bases from V and 6 from J, leaving 18 bases between them. Germline CDR1 is LNHDA and CDR2 is SQIVND (reference sequence). The DNA of the CDR3 is TGTGCCAGTAAGGAAGGGTTGGGGATTGATGGCTACACCTTC. The encoded protein is CASKEGLGIDGYTF.

The chain joins TRBV11-2 to TRBJ1-1; possibly TRBD1 for D (6 bases). Germline V gene sequence: CDR1 SGHAT, CDR2 FQNNGV. V shed 1 base and J shed 3 bases, with 21 bases lying between them. The CDR3 loop spans 18 amino acids. CDR3 loop: CASSLVRGQNGVDTEAFF. Here the CDR3 DNA reads TGTGCCAGCAGCTTAGTAAGAGGACAGAATGGCGTGGACACTGAAGCTTTCTTT.

V is TRBV21-1 and J is TRBJ2-2. TRBV21-1 is a pseudogene locus. The CDR3 length is 18 residues. CDR3 residues: CASSKGEDSDKNTGELFF. In DNA form, the CDR3 reads TGTGCCAGCAGCAAAGGGGAGGACAGTGATAAGAACACCGGGGAGCTGTTTTTT.

The chain employs TRBV20-1 and TRBJ1-1; D is unresolved. The CDR3 runs to 14 residues. Trimming took 3 bases from V and 0 from J, leaving 11 bases between them. Germline-derived CDR1 and CDR2 are DFQATT and SNEGSKA (reference sequence). The CDR3 loop reads CSASAGYMNTEAFF. The CDR3 nucleotides are TGCAGTGCTAGTGCGGGGTACATGAACACTGAAGCTTTCTTT.

Notes on this clone: Within the sample, other DNA sequences also encode this same CDR3. The chain joins TRBV19 to TRBJ1-5, with 9 bases aligning to TRBD1. Germline trimming cut 4 bases from V and 2 bases from J; bases unmatched to any gene: 3. CDR1 is LNHDA, CDR2 SQIVND, per germline (reference sequence). The CDR3 totals 15 residues. The CDR3 loop is CASSTTGGGNQPQHF. Written as DNA, the CDR3 is TGTGCCAGTAGTACTACAGGGGGCGGCAATCAGCCCCAGCATTTT.

The chain couples TRBV30 to TRBJ1-1; D possibly corresponds to TRBD1 (5 bases). Germline lookup yields CDR1 GTSNPN and CDR2 SVGIG (reference sequence). The V end was cut by 5 bases, the J end by 1 base, with 11 bases between. CDR3 length equals 13 residues. CDR3 loop: CAWVRGSNTEAFF. The CDR3 nucleotides read TGTGCCTGGGTGCGGGGGTCGAACACTGAAGCTTTCTTT. Using reference TRBV30 and TRBJ1-1 for the parts outside the CDR3, the full variable domain is SQTIHQWPATLVQPVGSPLSLECTVEGTSNPNLYWYRQAAGRGLQLLFYSVGIGQISSEVPQNLSASRPQDRQFILSSKKLLLSDSGFYLCAWVRGSNTEAFFGQGTRLTVV.

This chain joins TRBV7-2 and TRBJ2-5; possible D gene TRBD1, 6 bases. CDR1 SGHTA and CDR2 FQGNSA come from the germline V gene. The CDR3 contains 13 residues. The V end was cut by 5 bases, the J end by 5 bases, with 12 bases between. The CDR3 protein is CASSRTGLETQYF. The DNA of the CDR3 is TGTGCCAGCAGCCGAACAGGGTTGGAGACCCAGTACTTC.

V is TRBV12-3 or TRBV12-4 and J is TRBJ2-1; D gene unclear. The CDR3 is 12 amino acids. Deletions cut 6 bases from V and 6 bases from J, with 9 bases between. The DNA of the CDR3 is TGTGCCAGCAGCCCGACCCGCAATGAGCAGTTCTTC. This codes for CASSPTRNEQFF.

This CDR3 is CASGASATDTQYF. DNA for the CDR3: TGCGCCAGCGGGGCTAGCGCGACAGATACGCAGTATTTT. J is TRBJ2-3 and V is TRBV10-2, with D maybe TRBD2 (6 bases). The CDR3 has 13 residues. V was pared by 8 bases and J by 3 bases, with 12 bases between. CDR1 and CDR2 from the germline V gene are WSHSY and SAAADI.

This chain links TRBV7-2 with TRBJ1-1; D not certain. V was trimmed by 2 bases and J by 1 base, leaving 8 bases between them. The V gene's germline CDR1 is SGHTA and CDR2 FQGNSA. There are 14 residues in the CDR3. The DNA for the CDR3 is TGTGCCAGCAGCTTATACAAGACGAACACTGAAGCTTTCTTT. Its protein product is CASSLYKTNTEAFF.

V gene TRBV5-1 combines with J gene TRBJ2-5; D gene unclear. The V gene's germline CDR1 is SGHRS and CDR2 YFSETQ. CDR3 length: 14 residues. Trimming shortened V by 2 bases and J by 2 bases, and 10 bases separated the two germline ends. The CDR3 reads CASSFSNGQETQYF. DNA of the CDR3: TGCGCCAGCAGCTTCTCTAACGGACAAGAGACCCAGTACTTC.

This chain joins TRBV24-1 and TRBJ1-5, with 9 positions matching TRBD1. CDR1 and CDR2 from the germline V gene are KGHDR and SFDVKD. V lost 4 bases, J lost 5 bases, and 2 bases stayed unmatched. The CDR3 consists of 14 residues. CDR3 DNA: TGTGCCACCAGTGAGCGGACAGGGGATCAGCCCCAGCATTTT. Its translation is CATSERTGDQPQHF.